This T cell receptor beta chain was identified in a study of shared clonotypes between healthy human individuals. General study results and limits: Naive CD4 clonotype sharing across a few donors was about 5%.

This clone was observed a single time. Its antigen is still unknown. CD45RO negativity and positive selection for CCR7 defined naive CD8 cells, a population that excluded terminally differentiated effector memory CD45RA+ cells. Deep-level settings were used for running the assay. Genomic DNA of every subset was divided equally among multiple immunoSEQ plates. The method was immunoSEQ multiplex PCR; TCRdb's version includes in-frame clones alone and lacks a portion of them. The table records roughly 850,000 clones, approximately 97% of them present only once. Looked up from germline, CDR1 is SGHNT and CDR2 is YENEEA. The V end lost 4 bases, the J end lost 7 bases, and 11 bases lay between the germline ends. The length of the CDR3 is 13 residues.

The genes are TRBV11-3 and TRBJ1-5; D uncertain. What was sequenced was naive CD8+ T cells sorted from blood. The clonotype originates from a man under 40 in good health. CDR3: CASSSRADQPQHF. The CDR3 DNA reads TGTGCCAGCAGCTCGAGGGCGGACCAGCCCCAGCATTTT. The entire variable domain, with the rest obtained from reference TRBV11-3 and TRBJ1-5, is as follows: EAGVVQSPRYKIIEKKQPVAFWCNPISGHNTLYWYLQNLGQGPELLIRYENEEAVDDSQLPKDRFSAERLKGVDSTLKIQPAELGDSAVYLCASSSRADQPQHFGDGTRLSIL.